A single sample gave rise to the 5 T cell receptor beta chains below, sequenced in a study of Graves' ophthalmopathy and Graves' hyperthyroidism. RNA transcripts were the source from which TCR beta CDR3 regions were amplified. HTBI-primed first-round RT-PCR preceded second-round multiplex PCR. TCRdb used MiXCR to reprocess the multiplex PCR reads, holding one entry per CDR3 protein. The sample shows about 660,000 distinct CDR3 sequences, about two fifths of them seen only once. The sequenced sample consisted of peripheral blood. Source of these receptors: an adult man with Graves' ophthalmopathy.

This clonotype has a count of ten or more. Germline and junction disagree at one end, which may indicate a read error. V usage is TRBV5-1 and J usage is TRBJ1-2; 7 nucleotides match TRBD1. CDR3 length equals 12 residues. Germline CDR1 and CDR2: SGHRS and YFSETQ. The CDR3 DNA follows: TGCGCCAGCAGCTTGGAAGGGACAGAGGTAATCTTC. This codes for CASSLEGTEVIF.

This clonotype was seen only a few times. The chain is built from TRBV13 and TRBJ2-7; 7 positions match TRBD1. The V segment lost 5 bases and the J segment 0 bases; nucleotides outside the gene matches: 7. This CDR3 comprises 15 residues. Germline assignment: CDR1 PRHDT and CDR2 FYEKMQ (reference sequence). The CDR3 protein is CASSRTGASSYEQYF. CDR3 bases: TGTGCCAGCAGCCGAACAGGGGCCAGCTCCTACGAGCAGTACTTC.

A note on this clonotype: A read error may be the cause here, since a much bigger clone is one base away. The V gene is TRBV5-1, the J gene TRBJ2-5; TRBD1 aligns across 12 bases. Germline-derived CDR1 and CDR2 are SGHRS and YFSETQ. There are 15 residues in the CDR3. As DNA, the CDR3 is TGCGCCGGCAGCGTGGGACAGGGGGCTGAAGAGACCCAGTACTTC. It encodes CAGSVGQGAEETQYF.

Note on this clonotype: This may arise from a read error, as a much more abundant clone is one base away. This chain connects TRBV10-3 to TRBJ1-2, with unresolved D. This CDR3 is built from 12 residues. Germline CDR1 reads ENHRY; CDR2 reads SYGVKD. V was trimmed by 6 bases and J by 5 bases, leaving 10 bases between them. As DNA, the CDR3 is TGTGCCATCAGCCAAGAACAGTATGGCTACACCTTC. It encodes CAISQEQYGYTF.

In its sample, this clonotype was seen many times. This sequence joins TRBV20-1 and TRBJ2-7, with D unresolved. The CDR3 covers 12 residues. CDR1 and CDR2 (germline): DFQATT, SNEGSKA (reference sequence). The V gene lost 6 bases and the J gene lost 3 bases, with 12 bases spanning the gap. CDR3 in DNA: TGCAGTGCAAGCCGGACGGTCTACGAGCAGTACTTC. This translates into CSASRTVYEQYF.